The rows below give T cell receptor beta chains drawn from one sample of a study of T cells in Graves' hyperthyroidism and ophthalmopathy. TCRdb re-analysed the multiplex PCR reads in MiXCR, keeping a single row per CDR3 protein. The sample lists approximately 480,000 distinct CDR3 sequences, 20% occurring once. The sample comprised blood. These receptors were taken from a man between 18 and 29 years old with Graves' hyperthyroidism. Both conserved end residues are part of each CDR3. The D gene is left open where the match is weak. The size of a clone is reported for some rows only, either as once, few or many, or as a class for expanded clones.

DNA: TGTGCCAGCAGTCCCCGACAGGTTTTAGGTCCTGAAGCTTTCTTT; CDR3: CASSPRQVLGPEAFF; V: TRBV6-9; J: TRBJ1-1; D: .; size: .
DNA: TGTGCCAGCACCCCCGGGACTTTTGGCTACGAGCAGTACTTC; CDR3: CASTPGTFGYEQYF; V: TRBV2; J: TRBJ2-7; D: .; size: few
DNA: TGCAGCGTTGAGGGGCCTAACCTTTTTGAGACCCAGTACTTC; CDR3: CSVEGPNLFETQYF; V: TRBV29-1; J: TRBJ2-5; D: .; size: .
DNA: TGTGCCAGCAGTGAAGCGAGGGGGCGCCCCAAAAACATTCAGTACTTC; CDR3: CASSEARGRPKNIQYF; V: TRBV6-1; J: TRBJ2-4; D: TRBD1; size: few
DNA: TGTGCCAGCAGCGTTCTCGGCGGTTCTGAAGCTTTCTTT; CDR3: CASSVLGGSEAFF; V: TRBV9; J: TRBJ1-1; D: .; size: many
DNA: TGTGCCATCAGTGAGTCGGAGGACAGGGACTACGAGCAGTACTTC; CDR3: CAISESEDRDYEQYF; V: TRBV10-3; J: TRBJ2-7; D: TRBD1; size: many
DNA: TGTGCCAGCAGCCAGTGGGACAGGGCTCAAGAGCAGTACTTC; CDR3: CASSQWDRAQEQYF; V: TRBV4-2; J: TRBJ2-7; D: TRBD1; size: .
DNA: TGTGCCTCTCGGGATGGCTTAGCCTACGAGCAGTGCTTC; CDR3: CASRDGLAYEQCF; V: TRBV6-1; J: TRBJ2-7; D: .; size: .
DNA: TGTGCCAGCAGTTGGTCGAATACCGCCAACACCATATATTTT; CDR3: CASSWSNTANTIYF; V: TRBV6-5; J: TRBJ1-3; D: .; size: many
DNA: TGTGCCAGCAGTAAGGGCGCGTCCAGCTCTGGGGCCAACGTCCTGACTTTC; CDR3: CASSKGASSSGANVLTF; V: TRBV28; J: TRBJ2-6; D: .; size: .
DNA: TGTGCCAGTAGTAACCTGGGCCGCTCCTACGAGCAGTACTTC; CDR3: CASSNLGRSYEQYF; V: TRBV19; J: TRBJ2-7; D: .; size: many
DNA: TGTGCCAGCACCGGGACTATGGACTACAATGAGCAGTTCTTC; CDR3: CASTGTMDYNEQFF; V: TRBV6-1; J: TRBJ2-1; D: TRBD2; size: many
DNA: TGCGCCAGCAGCTTGGCCGGGACTAGCGGGGGGACCTACGAGCAGTACTTC; CDR3: CASSLAGTSGGTYEQYF; V: TRBV5-1; J: TRBJ2-7; D: TRBD2; size: .
DNA: TGTGCCACTGAGGGAGAGCACACCGGGGAGCTGTTTTTT; CDR3: CATEGEHTGELFF; V: TRBV24-1; J: TRBJ2-2; D: .; size: many
DNA: TGTGCCAGCAGCGGGGGGCAGCGTCCCTACGAGCAGTACTTC; CDR3: CASSGGQRPYEQYF; V: TRBV7-2; J: TRBJ2-7; D: .; size: .
DNA: TGTGCCAGCTCAGACAGGGGTTTGAGCACCGGGGAGCTGTTTTTT; CDR3: CASSDRGLSTGELFF; V: TRBV27; J: TRBJ2-2; D: TRBD1; size: few
DNA: TGTGCCAGCAGTGTGGGACCAAGCTCTGGGGCCAACGTCCTGACTTTC; CDR3: CASSVGPSSGANVLTF; V: TRBV2; J: TRBJ2-6; D: .; size: .
DNA: TGCAGCGGTGCCGAGGCGGACACTGAAGCTTTCTTT; CDR3: CSGAEADTEAFF; V: TRBV29-1; J: TRBJ1-1; D: .; size: many
DNA: TGTGCCAGCAAAGCCCGGACAGGGAGCACTGAAGCTTTCTTT; CDR3: CASKARTGSTEAFF; V: TRBV28; J: TRBJ1-1; D: TRBD1; size: many
DNA: TGTGCCAGCAGCACAACAGGGGGCTCTTTTTACGAGCAGTACTTC; CDR3: CASSTTGGSFYEQYF; V: TRBV11-2; J: TRBJ2-7; D: TRBD1; size: many
DNA: TGTGCCAGCAGCTTAGGAGGTTACGAGACCCAGTACTTC; CDR3: CASSLGGYETQYF; V: TRBV5-5; J: TRBJ2-5; D: .; size: many
DNA: TGTGCCTGGAACTCCGGGGGCTCTGGGGAGACCCAGTACTTC; CDR3: CAWNSGGSGETQYF; V: TRBV30; J: TRBJ2-5; D: .; size: many
DNA: TGTGCCAGCAGTTTAGGCAGGGTCTTCAATCAGCCCCAGCATTTT; CDR3: CASSLGRVFNQPQHF; V: TRBV28; J: TRBJ1-5; D: .; size: many
DNA: TGTGCCAGCTTCTCGGTTACTGATGCTTTCTTT; CDR3: CASFSVTDAFF; V: TRBV6-4; J: TRBJ1-1; D: .; size: .
DNA: TGTGCCAGCAGCCCCCCCCGACAGGGAAAATCCTACGAGCAGTACTTC; CDR3: CASSPPRQGKSYEQYF; V: TRBV27; J: TRBJ2-7; D: TRBD1; size: many
DNA: TGCGCCAGCAGCTTGGGATCGGGGAACTACCAAGAGACCCAGTACTTC; CDR3: CASSLGSGNYQETQYF; V: TRBV5-1; J: TRBJ2-5; D: .; size: .
DNA: TGTGCCAGCAGCCCCGAGGGAGGAGGAAGGGGTGGATACGAGCAGTACTTC; CDR3: CASSPEGGGRGGYEQYF; V: TRBV7-6; J: TRBJ2-7; D: .; size: many
DNA: TGCAGCGCCTCGGGGGGGGAAAACACCATATATTTT; CDR3: CSASGGENTIYF; V: TRBV29-1; J: TRBJ1-3; D: .; size: .
DNA: TGTGCCAGCAGTTCGTACGACTGGTACTCTGGAAACACCATATATTTT; CDR3: CASSSYDWYSGNTIYF; V: TRBV12-3/TRBV12-4; J: TRBJ1-3; D: .; size: many
DNA: TGTGCCAGCAGCACCCTAGGAGGGGAGGGCTACTATGGCTACACCTTC; CDR3: CASSTLGGEGYYGYTF; V: TRBV7-9; J: TRBJ1-2; D: .; size: many
DNA: TGTGCCAGCAGCTCAGTGACTAGCGGGGTTGAGACCCAGTACTTC; CDR3: CASSSVTSGVETQYF; V: TRBV7-9; J: TRBJ2-5; D: TRBD2; size: .
DNA: TGTGCCAGCAGGCTTAGGAATTCGTGGAACACTGAAGCTTTCTTT; CDR3: CASRLRNSWNTEAFF; V: TRBV12-3/TRBV12-4; J: TRBJ1-1; D: .; size: .
DNA: TGTGCCAGCAGGGAGACAGGGGGTACTGGGGCCAACGTCCTGACTTTC; CDR3: CASRETGGTGANVLTF; V: TRBV28; J: TRBJ2-6; D: TRBD1; size: few
DNA: TGTGCCACCAGCAGAGAACTCAGGCAGCCCCAGCATTTT; CDR3: CATSRELRQPQHF; V: TRBV15; J: TRBJ1-5; D: .; size: many
DNA: TGTGCCAGCGGCCTCAGGACGGATAATCAGCCCCAGCATTTT; CDR3: CASGLRTDNQPQHF; V: TRBV6-1; J: TRBJ1-5; D: .; size: many
DNA: TGTGCCAGCAACAGGGCAGTGAAGGAGACCCAGTACTTC; CDR3: CASNRAVKETQYF; V: TRBV12-3/TRBV12-4; J: TRBJ2-5; D: .; size: many
DNA: TGTGCCAGCAGACCGACCGAATCCTACGAGCAGTACTTC; CDR3: CASRPTESYEQYF; V: TRBV28; J: TRBJ2-7; D: .; size: many
DNA: TGTGCCAGCAGCACCGTAGCCTTACCCAGGGGTAACGAGCAGTACTTC; CDR3: CASSTVALPRGNEQYF; V: TRBV28; J: TRBJ2-7; D: .; size: many
DNA: TGTGCCAGCAGCTTAAGTGTAATAGCGGCCTACGAGCAGTACTTC; CDR3: CASSLSVIAAYEQYF; V: TRBV7-2; J: TRBJ2-7; D: .; size: .
DNA: TGTACCAGCAGTGAAGGTGGGCAGCCCCAGCATTTT; CDR3: CTSSEGGQPQHF; V: TRBV6-1; J: TRBJ1-5; D: .; size: .
DNA: TGCAGTGCGAGGAGGGAGTCCGTCGGCTACACCTTC; CDR3: CSARRESVGYTF; V: TRBV20-1; J: TRBJ1-2; D: .; size: few